The rows below give T cell receptor beta chains drawn from one sample of a study of shared clonotypes between healthy human individuals. TCRdb's copy holds only in-frame clones and misses some; the assay was immunoSEQ multiplex PCR. The sample has 2 million or so clones, 90% to 95% seen once; the top ten hold 0.13%. The specimen was naive CD4+ T cells sorted from blood. These receptors originate from a man between 18 and 29 years old in good health. The CDR3 runs from the conserved cysteine through the conserved F or W. The D gene is left open where the match is weak. Expanded clones are given a class, and other clones once, few, many or no size at all.

CDR3nt: TGTGCCTGGAGTTCCGACTACGAGCAGTACTTC; CDR3aa: CAWSSDYEQYF; v_gene: TRBV30; j_gene: TRBJ2-7; d_gene: -; abundance: -
CDR3nt: TGTGCCAGCAGCAAAACAGGGGTAGGAGAGACCCAGTACTTC; CDR3aa: CASSKTGVGETQYF; v_gene: TRBV6-1; j_gene: TRBJ2-5; d_gene: TRBD1; abundance: -
CDR3nt: TGTGCCAGCTCCGGGACAGGGCCCTATGGCTACACCTTC; CDR3aa: CASSGTGPYGYTF; v_gene: TRBV27; j_gene: TRBJ1-2; d_gene: TRBD1; abundance: once
CDR3nt: TGTGCCAGCAGCTTGATAGCTAGCGGAAACACAGATACGCAGTATTTT; CDR3aa: CASSLIASGNTDTQYF; v_gene: TRBV5-8; j_gene: TRBJ2-3; d_gene: TRBD2; abundance: -
CDR3nt: TGCAGCGTTGTAAAGGGGGCTGGCGGGGAGCTGTTTTTT; CDR3aa: CSVVKGAGGELFF; v_gene: TRBV29-1; j_gene: TRBJ2-2; d_gene: TRBD1; abundance: few
CDR3nt: TGTGCCAGCAGCCATCGTAGCGGGCTCCAAGAGACCCAGTACTTC; CDR3aa: CASSHRSGLQETQYF; v_gene: TRBV7-9; j_gene: TRBJ2-5; d_gene: TRBD2; abundance: once
CDR3nt: TGTGCCAGCAGCGCGGATGGGACGGCTGGAAACACCATATATTTT; CDR3aa: CASSADGTAGNTIYF; v_gene: TRBV5-4; j_gene: TRBJ1-3; d_gene: -; abundance: -
CDR3nt: TGCAGTGCTAGAGATGCGGATGAAGCTTTCTTT; CDR3aa: CSARDADEAFF; v_gene: TRBV20-1; j_gene: TRBJ1-1; d_gene: -; abundance: -
CDR3nt: TGTGCCAGCAGTACTGGGTCTGAAAAACTGTTTTTT; CDR3aa: CASSTGSEKLFF; v_gene: TRBV5-6; j_gene: TRBJ1-4; d_gene: -; abundance: -
CDR3nt: TGTGCCAGCAGCTTGCCAAGCGGGAGGAATGAGCAGTTCTTC; CDR3aa: CASSLPSGRNEQFF; v_gene: TRBV5-6; j_gene: TRBJ2-1; d_gene: TRBD2; abundance: once
CDR3nt: TGTGCCAGCAGCGCCCCCCCACTGAACACTGAAGCTTTCTTT; CDR3aa: CASSAPPLNTEAFF; v_gene: TRBV9; j_gene: TRBJ1-1; d_gene: -; abundance: -
CDR3nt: TGTGCCAGCAGCTTAACAGAGAGCACAGATACGCAGTATTTT; CDR3aa: CASSLTESTDTQYF; v_gene: TRBV7-6; j_gene: TRBJ2-3; d_gene: -; abundance: -
CDR3nt: TGTGCCTGGGGAAAAGGGGACAGCAATTCACCCCTCCACTTT; CDR3aa: CAWGKGDSNSPLHF; v_gene: TRBV30; j_gene: TRBJ1-6; d_gene: TRBD1; abundance: -
CDR3nt: TGCAGTGCTAGGAGGGATGAGCAGTTCTTC; CDR3aa: CSARRDEQFF; v_gene: TRBV20-1; j_gene: TRBJ2-1; d_gene: -; abundance: -
CDR3nt: TGTGCCATCAGTGAGTCTGTATCAACAGCGTACCAAGAGACCCAGTACTTC; CDR3aa: CAISESVSTAYQETQYF; v_gene: TRBV10-3; j_gene: TRBJ2-5; d_gene: -; abundance: once
CDR3nt: TGTGCCAGCAGCCCCGACAGGGGGCGAGTGGAGACCCAGTACTTC; CDR3aa: CASSPDRGRVETQYF; v_gene: TRBV6-5; j_gene: TRBJ2-5; d_gene: TRBD1; abundance: -
CDR3nt: TGTGCCAGCAGCTTAGCGGAGTACTCTGGAAACACCATATATTTT; CDR3aa: CASSLAEYSGNTIYF; v_gene: TRBV7-9; j_gene: TRBJ1-3; d_gene: -; abundance: -
CDR3nt: TGCGCCAGCAGCCAGCTTAGCGGGACCGCGAACACCGGGGAGCTGTTTTTT; CDR3aa: CASSQLSGTANTGELFF; v_gene: TRBV4-1; j_gene: TRBJ2-2; d_gene: TRBD2; abundance: -
CDR3nt: TGTGCCAGCAGCTTCAGAAGCACAGATACGCAGTATTTT; CDR3aa: CASSFRSTDTQYF; v_gene: TRBV5-4; j_gene: TRBJ2-3; d_gene: -; abundance: -
CDR3nt: TGTGCCAGCAGCTTGGGGACCGGGACAGGGGATTCACCCCTCCACTTT; CDR3aa: CASSLGTGTGDSPLHF; v_gene: TRBV5-6; j_gene: TRBJ1-6; d_gene: TRBD1; abundance: -
CDR3nt: TGTGCCTGGAGTGGCGGGGGGCCGGATACTTACAATGAGCAGTTCTTC; CDR3aa: CAWSGGGPDTYNEQFF; v_gene: TRBV30; j_gene: TRBJ2-1; d_gene: TRBD2; abundance: -
CDR3nt: TGTGCCAGCAGCGTGGCTAGCGCGAGCTCCTACAATGAGCAGTTCTTC; CDR3aa: CASSVASASSYNEQFF; v_gene: TRBV9; j_gene: TRBJ2-1; d_gene: -; abundance: -
CDR3nt: TGTGCCAGCAGTGAACAGGGGATCAGGGACACTGAAGCTTTCTTT; CDR3aa: CASSEQGIRDTEAFF; v_gene: TRBV6-1; j_gene: TRBJ1-1; d_gene: -; abundance: -
CDR3nt: TGTGCCAGCAGCTTGATGGAAGAGACCCAGTACTTC; CDR3aa: CASSLMEETQYF; v_gene: TRBV11-2; j_gene: TRBJ2-5; d_gene: -; abundance: -
CDR3nt: TGTGCCAGCAGCTCCGGAGAGGGGCGTCAGCCCCAGCATTTT; CDR3aa: CASSSGEGRQPQHF; v_gene: TRBV11-2; j_gene: TRBJ1-5; d_gene: -; abundance: -
CDR3nt: TGTGCCAGCAGCTTAGCGGCGGCAAGAAACACCATATATTTT; CDR3aa: CASSLAAARNTIYF; v_gene: TRBV7-2; j_gene: TRBJ1-3; d_gene: -; abundance: -
CDR3nt: TGTGCCAGCAGTTTAGCCCGAAGCTCCTACGAGCAGTACTTC; CDR3aa: CASSLARSSYEQYF; v_gene: TRBV27; j_gene: TRBJ2-7; d_gene: -; abundance: -
CDR3nt: TGTGCCAGCAGTGGACGGACTGGCTACAATGAGCAGTTCTTC; CDR3aa: CASSGRTGYNEQFF; v_gene: TRBV2; j_gene: TRBJ2-1; d_gene: -; abundance: -
CDR3nt: TGTGCCAGCAGCGACATTAACTATGGCTACACCTTC; CDR3aa: CASSDINYGYTF; v_gene: TRBV6-8; j_gene: TRBJ1-2; d_gene: -; abundance: -
CDR3nt: TGTGCCAGCAGGGTAGCACTGGATAGCAATCAGCCCCAGCATTTT; CDR3aa: CASRVALDSNQPQHF; v_gene: TRBV6-5; j_gene: TRBJ1-5; d_gene: -; abundance: -
CDR3nt: TGCGCCAGCAGCGGGGACAGGGTGAATGAAAAACTGTTTTTT; CDR3aa: CASSGDRVNEKLFF; v_gene: TRBV5-1; j_gene: TRBJ1-4; d_gene: TRBD1; abundance: -
CDR3nt: TGTGCCAGCAGAGACTCCGGGACAAAGACTGAAGCTTTCTTT; CDR3aa: CASRDSGTKTEAFF; v_gene: TRBV6-1; j_gene: TRBJ1-1; d_gene: -; abundance: -
CDR3nt: TGTGCTAGTGGTTTGGGGCCAGGAGGATGGGGCGGCTACACCTTC; CDR3aa: CASGLGPGGWGGYTF; v_gene: TRBV12-5; j_gene: TRBJ1-2; d_gene: -; abundance: once